A selection of T cell receptor beta chains follows, all from one sample in a study of cytomegalovirus exposure and HLA in healthy donors. Method: immunoSEQ multiplex PCR; TCRdb's copy keeps in-frame clones and lacks some. The table includes about 87,000 clones, 79% detected once. Sequences were obtained from PBMCs. These TCRs come from a middle-aged woman in good health and CMV-seronegative. Each CDR3 is given with its conserved first and last residue. The order of the fields is CDR3 length, J gene, V gene, CDR3 protein.

>15|TRBJ2-2|TRBV18
CASSSGTVNTGELFF
>13|TRBJ1-2|TRBV11-1
CASSSKTSTGYTF
>15|TRBJ1-2|TRBV4-2
CASSQENSGEYGYTF
>15|TRBJ2-7|TRBV29-1
CSVEDQTGTTYEQYF
>13|TRBJ2-1|TRBV18
CASSPTGDRWEFF
>16|TRBJ2-5|TRBV5-4
CASSPGTSGGGETQYF
>14|TRBJ1-1|TRBV7-8
CASSPRQGDTEAFF
>11|TRBJ2-1|TRBV4-2
CASSQELEQFF
>14|TRBJ2-2|TRBV5-1
CASSLQGVAGELFF
>15|TRBJ2-3|TRBV6-1
CASSGEAGDLDTQYF
>14|TRBJ1-2|TRBV4-3
CASSPGQGPYGYTF
>15|TRBJ1-1|TRBV4-2
CASSHGLGGDTEAFF
>15|TRBJ1-1|TRBV4-1
CASSHVSTVNTEAFF
>14|TRBJ2-1|TRBV7-2
CASSLDPGVNEQFF
>15|TRBJ1-4|TRBV2
CASRAGGRTNEKLFF
>14|TRBJ2-2|TRBV28
CASSFHRDTGELFF
>15|TRBJ1-3|TRBV2
CASSEPQGSGNTIYF
>13|TRBJ1-1|TRBV2
CASSLDWNTEAFF
>15|TRBJ2-5|TRBV15
CATSRAGQYQETQYF
>18|TRBJ1-2|TRBV21-1
CASSKVVLASRVGYGYTF
>16|TRBJ2-2|TRBV19
CASSGLAGGSTGELFF
>13|TRBJ1-4|TRBV6-1
CASSDGRAEKLFF